This T cell receptor (beta chain) was obtained from a study of blood T cell repertoires in COVID-19. Study information: The origin of the acute and convalescent COVID-19 samples was the United States, Italy and Spain. T cells, B-cell-depleted T cells, or PBMCs provided the cDNA or gDNA that served as material.

This clone came up once. Source study methods: Reference gene primer amplification gave nucleated cell count estimates. Sequencing was performed with immunoSEQ multiplex PCR; in TCRdb, only in-frame clones are kept and a portion is missing. That table furnishes V, J and clone size, whereas the DNA furnished D and trimming. The table has 240,000 or so clones, 75% to 90% seen once; the top ten hold approximately 13%. This CDR3 is built from 16 residues. The ends lost 0 bases at V and 8 bases at J; junction bases unmatched: 8. Germline V gene data show CDR1 as SGDLS and CDR2 as YYNGEE. The gene calls are TRBV9 and TRBJ2-1, with 10 bases lining up with TRBD2. Material: peripheral blood. The source of this sequence is a woman in her fifties or sixties with active or convalescent COVID-19. CDR3 DNA sequence: TGTGCCAGCAGCGTAGGTCTAGCGGGGGCTCGGGATGAGCAGTTCTTC. It yields the protein CASSVGLAGARDEQFF.